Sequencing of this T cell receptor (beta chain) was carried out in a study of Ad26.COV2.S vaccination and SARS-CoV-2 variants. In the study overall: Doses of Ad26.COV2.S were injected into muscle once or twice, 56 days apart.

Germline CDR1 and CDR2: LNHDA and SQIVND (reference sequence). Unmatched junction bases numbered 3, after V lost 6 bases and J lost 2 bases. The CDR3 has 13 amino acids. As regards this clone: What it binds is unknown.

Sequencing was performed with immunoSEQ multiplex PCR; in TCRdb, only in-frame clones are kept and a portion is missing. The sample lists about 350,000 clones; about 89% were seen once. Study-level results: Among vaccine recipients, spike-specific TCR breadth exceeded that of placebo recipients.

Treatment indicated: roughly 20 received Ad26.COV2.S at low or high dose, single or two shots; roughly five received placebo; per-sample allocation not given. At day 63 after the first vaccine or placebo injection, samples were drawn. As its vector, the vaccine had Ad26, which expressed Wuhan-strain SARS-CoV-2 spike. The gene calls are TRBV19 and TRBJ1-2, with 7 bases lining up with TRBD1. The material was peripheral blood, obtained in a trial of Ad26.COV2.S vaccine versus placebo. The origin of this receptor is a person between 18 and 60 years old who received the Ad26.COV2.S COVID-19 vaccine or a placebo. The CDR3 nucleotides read TGTGCCAGTAGCAGGGGACAGAACTATGGCTACACCTTC. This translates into CASSRGQNYGYTF.